Listed below are T cell receptor beta chains from one sample, sequenced in a study of OX40 agonist ivuxolimab in advanced cancers. Clones were sequenced by immunoSEQ multiplex PCR, and TCRdb holds only the in-frame ones, with some missing. This sample yields around 97,000 clones, of which 70% to 90% are seen a single time; roughly 5.5% belongs to the top ten. The specimen was CD4+ or CD8+ T cells sorted from blood, collected in a trial of the OX40 agonist ivuxolimab. These receptors came from an adult with an advanced solid tumor such as melanoma, head and neck, liver or kidney cancer. Each CDR3 is given with its conserved first and last residue. The D gene is left open where the match is weak. Some rows have no size entry. The others give once, few or many, or a class for an expanded clone.

v_gene: TRBV7-7; j_gene: TRBJ1-2; d_gene: -; abundance: -; CDR3aa: CASSPKRVGEVNYGYTF; CDR3nt: TGTGCTAGCAGCCCCAAACGCGTAGGGGAAGTGAACTATGGCTACACCTTC
v_gene: TRBV18; j_gene: TRBJ2-3; d_gene: TRBD2; abundance: -; CDR3aa: CASSRREDKVDTQYF; CDR3nt: TGTGCCAGCTCACGCCGGGAGGATAAGGTAGATACGCAGTATTTT
v_gene: TRBV29-1; j_gene: TRBJ2-5; d_gene: TRBD1; abundance: -; CDR3aa: CSVGGTGGRETQYF; CDR3nt: TGCAGCGTTGGCGGGACAGGGGGTAGAGAGACCCAGTACTTC
v_gene: TRBV30; j_gene: TRBJ1-2; d_gene: TRBD1; abundance: -; CDR3aa: CAWSARTGANLYYGYTF; CDR3nt: TGTGCCTGGAGTGCAAGGACAGGGGCCAACCTCTACTATGGCTACACCTTC
v_gene: TRBV6-1; j_gene: TRBJ2-7; d_gene: -; abundance: -; CDR3aa: CASSERDSYEQYF; CDR3nt: TGTGCCAGCAGTGAAAGAGACAGCTACGAGCAGTACTTC
v_gene: TRBV6-5; j_gene: TRBJ1-1; d_gene: -; abundance: -; CDR3aa: CASSYWQTANTEAFF; CDR3nt: TGTGCCAGCAGTTACTGGCAGACCGCGAACACTGAAGCTTTCTTT
v_gene: TRBV30; j_gene: TRBJ2-7; d_gene: TRBD1; abundance: -; CDR3aa: CAWATGAGTYEQYF; CDR3nt: TGTGCCTGGGCTACAGGGGCCGGGACCTACGAGCAGTACTTC
v_gene: TRBV7-2; j_gene: TRBJ2-2; d_gene: -; abundance: -; CDR3aa: CASSSITGYTGELFF; CDR3nt: TGTGCCAGCAGTTCAATTACAGGTTATACCGGGGAGCTGTTTTTT
v_gene: TRBV30; j_gene: TRBJ1-5; d_gene: TRBD1; abundance: -; CDR3aa: CALETGSGYSNQPQHF; CDR3nt: TGTGCCTTGGAGACAGGGAGCGGATATAGCAATCAGCCCCAGCATTTT
v_gene: TRBV11-2; j_gene: TRBJ2-4; d_gene: -; abundance: -; CDR3aa: CASGATGNIQYF; CDR3nt: TGTGCCAGCGGCGCGACAGGAAACATTCAGTACTTC
v_gene: TRBV19; j_gene: TRBJ1-1; d_gene: -; abundance: -; CDR3aa: CASSVDRNTEAFF; CDR3nt: TGTGCCAGTAGTGTCGACAGGAACACTGAAGCTTTCTTT
v_gene: TRBV11-2; j_gene: TRBJ1-2; d_gene: -; abundance: -; CDR3aa: CASSLKYRYTF; CDR3nt: TGTGCCAGCAGCCTAAAGTACCGCTACACCTTC
v_gene: TRBV5-8; j_gene: TRBJ1-1; d_gene: -; abundance: once; CDR3aa: CASSLGIGELFTEAFF; CDR3nt: TGTGCCAGCAGCTTAGGGATTGGGGAGCTGTTCACTGAAGCTTTCTTT
v_gene: TRBV7-2; j_gene: TRBJ1-2; d_gene: TRBD1; abundance: -; CDR3aa: CASSLLARSDRDNYGYTF; CDR3nt: TGTGCCAGCAGCTTACTAGCCCGATCGGACAGGGATAACTATGGCTACACCTTC
v_gene: TRBV11-3; j_gene: TRBJ1-3; d_gene: -; abundance: -; CDR3aa: CASSQGPGNTIYF; CDR3nt: TGTGCCAGCAGCCAAGGCCCAGGAAACACCATATATTTT
v_gene: TRBV19; j_gene: TRBJ1-5; d_gene: TRBD1; abundance: -; CDR3aa: CASSIEQGITQPQHF; CDR3nt: TGTGCCAGTAGTATAGAACAGGGGATTACTCAGCCCCAGCATTTT
v_gene: TRBV2; j_gene: TRBJ1-4; d_gene: -; abundance: -; CDR3aa: CASSARGNEKLFF; CDR3nt: TGTGCCAGCAGTGCCAGGGGTAATGAAAAACTGTTTTTT
v_gene: TRBV7-9; j_gene: TRBJ1-1; d_gene: -; abundance: medium-sized; CDR3aa: CASSLVPQEWTEAFF; CDR3nt: TGTGCCAGCAGCTTAGTGCCCCAGGAGTGGACTGAAGCTTTCTTT
v_gene: TRBV5-1; j_gene: TRBJ2-1; d_gene: -; abundance: few; CDR3aa: CASSPRGQNEQFF; CDR3nt: TGCGCCAGCAGCCCGAGAGGTCAGAATGAGCAGTTCTTC
v_gene: TRBV25-1; j_gene: TRBJ2-1; d_gene: -; abundance: -; CDR3aa: CASSAPSSYNEQFF; CDR3nt: TGTGCCAGCAGTGCCCCAAGCTCCTACAATGAGCAGTTCTTC
v_gene: TRBV6-5; j_gene: TRBJ1-1; d_gene: TRBD1; abundance: few; CDR3aa: CASSPTGTNTEAFF; CDR3nt: TGTGCCAGCAGTCCGACAGGGACGAACACTGAAGCTTTCTTT
v_gene: TRBV6-6; j_gene: TRBJ2-1; d_gene: TRBD1; abundance: -; CDR3aa: CGSWRDRGSNEQFF; CDR3nt: TGTGGTTCCTGGCGGGACAGGGGAAGCAATGAGCAGTTCTTC
v_gene: TRBV6-5; j_gene: TRBJ1-1; d_gene: -; abundance: -; CDR3aa: CASIGTSNTEAFF; CDR3nt: TGTGCCAGCATCGGGACATCGAACACTGAAGCTTTCTTT
v_gene: TRBV19; j_gene: TRBJ1-5; d_gene: TRBD1; abundance: -; CDR3aa: CASTRQGEGNQPQHF; CDR3nt: TGTGCCAGTACCCGACAGGGAGAGGGCAATCAGCCCCAGCATTTT
v_gene: TRBV6-4; j_gene: TRBJ2-1; d_gene: TRBD2; abundance: -; CDR3aa: CASSASRGSGINEQFF; CDR3nt: TGTGCCAGCAGTGCCTCTCGGGGTAGCGGGATCAATGAGCAGTTCTTC
v_gene: TRBV30; j_gene: TRBJ1-1; d_gene: -; abundance: once; CDR3aa: CAWRGSGKNTEAFF; CDR3nt: TGTGCCTGGAGAGGCTCCGGGAAGAACACTGAAGCTTTCTTT
v_gene: TRBV5-8; j_gene: TRBJ2-1; d_gene: -; abundance: -; CDR3aa: CASSPQLYNEQFF; CDR3nt: TGTGCCAGCAGCCCCCAGTTATACAATGAGCAGTTCTTC
v_gene: TRBV5-6; j_gene: TRBJ2-3; d_gene: TRBD1; abundance: -; CDR3aa: CASSRQGGPSTDTQYF; CDR3nt: TGTGCCAGCAGCCGACAGGGCGGGCCTAGTACAGATACGCAGTATTTT
v_gene: TRBV18; j_gene: TRBJ1-4; d_gene: TRBD1; abundance: -; CDR3aa: CASSPRQGTNEKLFF; CDR3nt: TGTGCCAGCTCACCGCGACAGGGAACTAATGAAAAACTGTTTTTT
v_gene: TRBV19; j_gene: TRBJ1-2; d_gene: -; abundance: -; CDR3aa: CASSKGQVYGYTF; CDR3nt: TGTGCCAGTAGTAAGGGGCAGGTCTATGGCTACACCTTC
v_gene: TRBV2; j_gene: TRBJ2-7; d_gene: -; abundance: -; CDR3aa: CASSEWGDGSSYEQYF; CDR3nt: TGTGCCAGCAGTGAATGGGGGGACGGTAGCTCCTACGAGCAGTACTTC
v_gene: TRBV11-2; j_gene: TRBJ2-5; d_gene: -; abundance: -; CDR3aa: CASSSMYQETQYF; CDR3nt: TGTGCCAGCAGCTCTATGTACCAAGAGACCCAGTACTTC
v_gene: TRBV30; j_gene: TRBJ2-7; d_gene: TRBD2; abundance: -; CDR3aa: CAWSPSAGVLRHEQYF; CDR3nt: TGTGCCTGGAGTCCTTCCGCGGGAGTTTTGCGGCACGAGCAGTACTTC
v_gene: TRBV18; j_gene: TRBJ2-3; d_gene: TRBD2; abundance: -; CDR3aa: CASSIVGGTDTQYF; CDR3nt: TGTGCCAGCTCAATAGTGGGAGGGACAGATACGCAGTATTTT
v_gene: TRBV21-1; j_gene: TRBJ1-2; d_gene: -; abundance: -; CDR3aa: CASSPRASPGYTF; CDR3nt: TGTGCCAGCAGCCCCAGGGCCAGCCCCGGCTACACCTTC
v_gene: TRBV2; j_gene: TRBJ2-1; d_gene: -; abundance: -; CDR3aa: CASSGPGGPSYNEQFF; CDR3nt: TGTGCCAGCAGTGGACCGGGCGGGCCCTCCTACAATGAGCAGTTCTTC
v_gene: TRBV19; j_gene: TRBJ2-1; d_gene: -; abundance: -; CDR3aa: CASSPPGASGNYNEQFF; CDR3nt: TGTGCCAGTAGTCCCCCGGGGGCTAGCGGCAATTACAATGAGCAGTTCTTC
v_gene: TRBV6-1; j_gene: TRBJ2-1; d_gene: -; abundance: once; CDR3aa: CATLRSYNEQFF; CDR3nt: TGTGCCACACTGAGGAGTTACAATGAGCAGTTCTTC
v_gene: TRBV9; j_gene: TRBJ1-4; d_gene: -; abundance: -; CDR3aa: CASSAGDRSGEKLFF; CDR3nt: TGTGCCAGCAGCGCCGGAGACAGGTCGGGGGAAAAACTGTTTTTT
v_gene: TRBV5-6; j_gene: TRBJ2-5; d_gene: -; abundance: -; CDR3aa: CASSSRETQYF; CDR3nt: TGTGCCAGCAGCTCAAGAGAGACCCAGTACTTC
v_gene: TRBV7-6; j_gene: TRBJ2-1; d_gene: TRBD1; abundance: medium-sized; CDR3aa: CASSFHLRDRVEDEQFF; CDR3nt: TGTGCCAGCAGCTTCCATCTAAGGGACAGGGTTGAAGATGAGCAGTTCTTC
v_gene: TRBV5-8; j_gene: TRBJ1-2; d_gene: -; abundance: -; CDR3aa: CASSLPPDRTPNF; CDR3nt: TGTGCCAGCAGCTTGCCCCCCGACAGGACGCCAAACTTC
v_gene: TRBV7-7; j_gene: TRBJ2-1; d_gene: TRBD2; abundance: -; CDR3aa: CASSPGTSGSEQFF; CDR3nt: TGTGCTAGCAGCCCCGGGACTAGCGGGAGTGAGCAGTTCTTC
v_gene: TRBV7-9; j_gene: TRBJ2-1; d_gene: TRBD2; abundance: -; CDR3aa: CASSPGGGGFYNEQFF; CDR3nt: TGTGCCAGCAGCCCGGGGGGCGGGGGGTTTTACAATGAGCAGTTCTTC
v_gene: TRBV7-6; j_gene: TRBJ2-1; d_gene: -; abundance: -; CDR3aa: CASSLVGVGEQFF; CDR3nt: TGTGCCAGCAGCCTTGTAGGGGTTGGTGAGCAGTTCTTC
v_gene: TRBV19; j_gene: TRBJ2-7; d_gene: -; abundance: -; CDR3aa: CASSIAAATYEQYF; CDR3nt: TGTGCCAGTAGTATAGCAGCAGCAACCTACGAGCAGTACTTC
v_gene: TRBV6-1; j_gene: TRBJ2-1; d_gene: -; abundance: -; CDR3aa: CASSEPGLPYNEQFF; CDR3nt: TGTGCCAGCAGTGAACCGGGACTCCCTTACAATGAGCAGTTCTTC
v_gene: TRBV18; j_gene: TRBJ1-1; d_gene: -; abundance: -; CDR3aa: CASSLEWNTEAFF; CDR3nt: TGTGCCAGCTCGCTAGAATGGAACACTGAAGCTTTCTTT
v_gene: TRBV12-5; j_gene: TRBJ2-1; d_gene: TRBD1; abundance: -; CDR3aa: CASGQGAAYNEQFF; CDR3nt: TGTGCTAGTGGTCAGGGGGCCGCATACAATGAGCAGTTCTTC
v_gene: TRBV27; j_gene: TRBJ1-1; d_gene: -; abundance: once; CDR3aa: CASSFLGVRGKNTEAFF; CDR3nt: TGTGCCAGCAGTTTTTTGGGGGTCCGTGGTAAGAACACTGAAGCTTTCTTT
v_gene: TRBV6-6; j_gene: TRBJ2-7; d_gene: TRBD2; abundance: few; CDR3aa: CASSLSGMGYEQYF; CDR3nt: TGTGCCAGCAGTCTTAGCGGGATGGGCTACGAGCAGTACTTC
v_gene: TRBV14; j_gene: TRBJ1-2; d_gene: -; abundance: -; CDR3aa: CASSKGGLSGYTF; CDR3nt: TGTGCCAGCAGTAAAGGGGGGTTGTCGGGCTACACCTTC
v_gene: TRBV6-1; j_gene: TRBJ1-3; d_gene: -; abundance: once; CDR3aa: CASSARTVSGNTIYF; CDR3nt: TGTGCCAGCAGTGCACGGACTGTTTCTGGAAACACCATATATTTT
v_gene: TRBV4-2; j_gene: TRBJ1-6; d_gene: TRBD1; abundance: once; CDR3aa: CASSQEGQGNSPLHF; CDR3nt: TGTGCCAGCAGCCAAGAGGGACAGGGGAATTCACCCCTCCACTTT